The clone carrying this TCR beta chain was recorded many times. The CDR3 runs 13 residues. With 2 bases removed from V and 0 bases from J, the gap between germline ends came to 5 bases. Looked up from germline, CDR1 is SEHNR and CDR2 is FQNEAQ (reference sequence). Alpha and beta chains were covered, as first-strand cDNA relied on TRAV- and TRBV-specific primers. Both a constant-region primer and a V-primer adapter served to amplify TCRs across roughly 20 PCR cycles. TCRdb ran MiXCR on the reads and lists one entry per CDR3 protein. The repertoire has 95,000 to 100,000 distinct CDR3 sequences, roughly 20% of them found once; the top ten carry roughly 4%. This entry belongs to a study of low-dose radiotherapy and immunotherapy resistance in tumors. As for the study in general: A dose of 0.5 Gy per fraction was delivered to Cohort 1 every 2 weeks, for a total of 6.5 Gy. On an every-two-weeks schedule, patients received intravenous nivolumab 240 mg, along with ipilimumab 1 mg/kg every six weeks.

The sample's time point: after trial treatment. The treatment is: LDRT plus nivolumab, ipilimumab, low-dose cyclophosphamide and aspirin (RACIN trial). As their treatment, donors received nivolumab, ipilimumab, aspirin, low-dose cyclophosphamide and low-dose radiotherapy. The presence of advanced solid tumors lacking tumor-infiltrating lymphocytes characterized eligible patients. The receptor comes from a male donor with prostate cancer. Sequencing used PBMCs, obtained after low-dose radiotherapy plus immunotherapy. The gene calls are TRBV7-9 and TRBJ2-7; D unclear. In nucleotides, the CDR3 is TGTGCCAGCAGCTTACCTAGCTCCTACGAGCAGTACTTC. Its protein is CASSLPSSYEQYF.